This TCR beta chain comes out of a study of control samples from healthy donors and cancer patients. Some clones are missing from TCRdb's copy, which holds only in-frame ones; the method was immunoSEQ multiplex PCR. In the table there are 80,000 to 100,000 clones, roughly 92% of which are singletons. V was clipped by 5 bases and J by 4 bases; unmatched bases: 3. Germline CDR1 and CDR2: SGHTA and FQGNSA. CDR3 size: 14 residues. The chain combines TRBV7-2 with TRBJ1-2; 11 nucleotides align to TRBD1. The sequence came from a human donor in good health. The donor label of this sample is uncertain. The sample was blood. The CDR3 DNA reads TGTGCCAGCAGCGGACAGGGGGCTGTCTATGGCTACACCTTC. Protein sequence: CASSGQGAVYGYTF. The full variable domain, in which reference TRBV7-2 and TRBJ1-2 provide the parts outside the CDR3, is GAGVSQSPSNKVTEKGKDVELRCDPISGHTALYWYRQSLGQGLEFLIYFQGNSAPDKSGLPSDRFSAERTGGSVSTLTIQRTQQEDSAVYLCASSGQGAVYGYTFGSGTRLTVV.